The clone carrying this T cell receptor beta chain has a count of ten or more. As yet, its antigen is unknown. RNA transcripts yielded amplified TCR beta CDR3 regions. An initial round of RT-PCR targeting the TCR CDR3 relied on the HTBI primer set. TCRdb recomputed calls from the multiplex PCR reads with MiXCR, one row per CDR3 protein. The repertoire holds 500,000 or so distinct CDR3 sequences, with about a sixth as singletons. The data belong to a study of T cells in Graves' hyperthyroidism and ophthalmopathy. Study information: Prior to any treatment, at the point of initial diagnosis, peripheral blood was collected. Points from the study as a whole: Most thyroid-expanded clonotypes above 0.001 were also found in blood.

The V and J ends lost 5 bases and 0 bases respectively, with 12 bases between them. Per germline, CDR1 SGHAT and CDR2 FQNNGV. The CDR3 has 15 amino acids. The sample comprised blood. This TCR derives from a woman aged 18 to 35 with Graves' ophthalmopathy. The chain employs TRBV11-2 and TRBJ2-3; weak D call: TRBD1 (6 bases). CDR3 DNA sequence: TGTGCCAGCAGCCTACAGGGTTCTAGCACAGATACGCAGTATTTT. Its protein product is CASSLQGSSTDTQYF.